Listed below are T cell receptor beta chains from one sample, sequenced in a study of human T cells and chemical hapten exposure. TCRdb reprocessed the RACE reads with MiXCR, giving one entry per CDR3 protein. The data hold approximately 100,000 distinct CDR3 sequences, with about 12% observed a single time. Material: whole blood, obtained in connection with sensitization to the hapten diphenylcyclopropenone (DPC). These receptors came from a woman between 50 and 59 years old with alopecia areata. Some clones in this sample may be carry-over from other donors' samples. Each CDR3 is given without its conserved first and last residue.

TRBV2	TRBJ1-4	ANSRGKSNEKLF
TRBV7-8	TRBJ2-3	ASSAGQGSTDTQY
TRBV18	TRBJ2-7	ASSQWTSGEEQY
TRBV7-6	TRBJ2-7	ASSFSPSGEQY
TRBV20-1	TRBJ1-2	SASPWGNTQGYT
TRBV7-9	TRBJ1-6	ASSLEGSSYNSPLH
TRBV6-5	TRBJ1-5	ASSEFARNQPQH
TRBV6-5	TRBJ2-7	ASRSSEAGKDEQY
TRBV6-5	TRBJ2-7	ASSTHRDPSYEQY
TRBV6-5	TRBJ2-2	ASKVASGRVTGELF
TRBV7-2	TRBJ1-3	ASSPVVQGLKNTIY
TRBV23-1	TRBJ2-7	ASSHGEGGTSYEQY
TRBV7-2	TRBJ2-3	ASSLVASTDTQY
TRBV18	TRBJ1-5	ASSPTTGSNQPQH
TRBV7-9	TRBJ2-3	ASSPKAGDGGTDTQY
TRBV5-1	TRBJ2-7	ASSKPVDYEQY
TRBV7-9	TRBJ1-3	ASSLEPPGNTIY